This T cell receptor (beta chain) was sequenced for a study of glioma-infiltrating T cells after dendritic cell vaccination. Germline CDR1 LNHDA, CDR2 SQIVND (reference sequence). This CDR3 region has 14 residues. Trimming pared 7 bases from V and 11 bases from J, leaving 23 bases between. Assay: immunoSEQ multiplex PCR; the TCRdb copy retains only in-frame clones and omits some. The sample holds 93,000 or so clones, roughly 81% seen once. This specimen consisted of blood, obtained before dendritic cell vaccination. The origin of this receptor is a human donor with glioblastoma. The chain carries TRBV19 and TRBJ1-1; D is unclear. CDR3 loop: CASTGLPTHLGAFF. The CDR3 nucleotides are TGTGCCAGTACAGGACTCCCAACCCACTTGGGGGCTTTCTTT.